A single sample is the source of the 3 T cell receptor beta chains below, sequenced in a study of blood T cell repertoires in COVID-19. Method: immunoSEQ multiplex PCR; TCRdb's copy keeps in-frame clones and lacks some. The table records some 130,000 clones, about 80% of them present only once. Sample: peripheral blood. These receptors were collected from a woman aged 45 to 65 with acute or convalescent COVID-19.

V and J are TRBV4-1 and TRBJ2-7; TRBD1 is a possible D gene (7 bases). The ends were cut back, 0 bases at V and 3 bases at J, with 24 bases in the middle. Germline V gene lookup returns CDR1 MGHRA and CDR2 YSYEKL. The CDR3 is made up of 19 amino acids. The CDR3 bases are TGCGCCAGCAGCCAAGATCTTGGAGGGGGCCCTGGTCTCATCTACGAGCAGTACTTC. It codes for CASSQDLGGGPGLIYEQYF.

This clone was observed a single time. The V call is TRBV10-2, the J call TRBJ2-1, with 8 bases identical to TRBD1. After removal of 7 bases from V and 7 bases from J, the junction contained 6 bases not matched to a gene. This CDR3 has 13 residues. The germline V gene has CDR1 WSHSY and CDR2 SAAADI. CDR3 sequence reads: CASTGTGRNEQFF. The CDR3 DNA is TGCGCCAGCACCGGGACAGGTAGGAATGAGCAGTTCTTC.

The chain links TRBV2 to TRBJ1-5; D is possibly TRBD1 (5 bases). The CDR3 covers 18 residues. Germline lookup yields CDR1 SNHLY and CDR2 FYNNEI. The V gene lost 6 bases and the J gene lost 1 base, with 22 bases spanning the gap. Written as DNA, the CDR3 is TGTGCCAGCAGGACGGACACCTATCCCTTGGGCAGCAATCAGCCCCAGCATTTT. It codes for CASRTDTYPLGSNQPQHF.